This section outlines one T cell receptor beta chain sequence together with its context. As originally analysed: Quantification of nucleated cells was approximated via reference gene primer amplification. Method: immunoSEQ multiplex PCR; TCRdb's copy keeps in-frame clones and lacks some. V, J and clone size reflect that table, while D and trimming were determined from the DNA. The repertoire holds 35,000 to 50,000 clones, with approximately 90% as singletons. The sample comes from a study of blood T cell repertoires in COVID-19. Overall study context: PBMCs, B-cell-depleted T cells, or T cells provided the cDNA or gDNA that made up the material.

Germline V gene sequence: CDR1 MNHEY, CDR2 SVGAGI. The CDR3 is 13 amino acids. With V trimmed by 6 bases and J by 8 bases, 8 bases remained unmatched. The sample taken for sequencing was peripheral blood. The chain has TRBV6-5 and TRBJ1-2; 8 bases are shared with TRBD1. The TCR comes from a man between 65 and 85 years old with active COVID-19. This chain's CDR3 is CASSPQGGGGYTF. The CDR3, as DNA: TGTGCCAGCAGCCCACAGGGGGGAGGCGGCTACACCTTC.